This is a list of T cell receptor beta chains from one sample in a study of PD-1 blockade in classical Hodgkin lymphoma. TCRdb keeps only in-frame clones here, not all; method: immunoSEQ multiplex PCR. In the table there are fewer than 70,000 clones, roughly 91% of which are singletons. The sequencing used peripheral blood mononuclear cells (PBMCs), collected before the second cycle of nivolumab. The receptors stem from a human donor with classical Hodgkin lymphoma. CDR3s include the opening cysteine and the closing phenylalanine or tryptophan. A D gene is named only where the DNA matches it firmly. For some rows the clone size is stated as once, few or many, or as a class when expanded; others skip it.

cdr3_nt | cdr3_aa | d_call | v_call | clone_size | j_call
TGTGCCAGCAGCTTACCGGGACAGTTGAACACTGAAGCTTTCTTT | CASSLPGQLNTEAFF | TRBD1 | TRBV7-9 | - | TRBJ1-1
TGTGCCAGCAGCTTAGAGGGGTCGGGGTCCCAGCCCCAGCATTTT | CASSLEGSGSQPQHF | - | TRBV7-9 | few | TRBJ1-5
TGTGCCAGCAGTCATAAGTCGTGGTTACCCGGGGAGCTGTTTTTT | CASSHKSWLPGELFF | - | TRBV6-5 | few | TRBJ2-2
TGTGCCAGCAGCTTAATGGGCAATTTGAACACTGAAGCTTTCTTT | CASSLMGNLNTEAFF | - | TRBV7-2 | - | TRBJ1-1
TGCGCCAGCAGCTTGGGAAGGGGGGCTGAAGCTTTCTTT | CASSLGRGAEAFF | - | TRBV5-1 | - | TRBJ1-1
TGTGCCAGCAGCTTACGCGGCTACGAGCAGTACTTC | CASSLRGYEQYF | - | TRBV5-6 | - | TRBJ2-7
TGCAGTGTAGGAGGGCTCTACGAGCAGTTCTTC | CSVGGLYEQFF | - | TRBV20-1 | - | TRBJ2-1
TGCGCCAGCAGCTTGGGGGTTGTGGGGGCCAACGTCCTGACTTTC | CASSLGVVGANVLTF | - | TRBV5-1 | - | TRBJ2-6
TGTGCCAGCAGCTTAGTTTTTGCGGGGAACACCGGGGAGCTGTTTTTT | CASSLVFAGNTGELFF | - | TRBV7-8 | - | TRBJ2-2
TGCGCCAGCAACAACGGCAGGGGAGGGTCCGGGGAGCTGTTTTTT | CASNNGRGGSGELFF | - | TRBV5-1 | - | TRBJ2-2
TGTGCCAGCAGCGCCGGTCGACAGAAAGGTTTCACCGGGGAGCTGTTTTTT | CASSAGRQKGFTGELFF | - | TRBV9 | - | TRBJ2-2
TGTGCCAGCAGCTTAGGACGGGGTAGATTTCAGCCCCAGCATTTT | CASSLGRGRFQPQHF | - | TRBV7-9 | - | TRBJ1-5
TGTGCCAGCAGCTTAACAGGACAGGGCGGCTATGGCTACACCTTC | CASSLTGQGGYGYTF | TRBD1 | TRBV11-2 | - | TRBJ1-2
TGTGCCAGCAGCTTAGATCGGGGGTGGGAGCAGTTCTTC | CASSLDRGWEQFF | - | TRBV11-2 | - | TRBJ2-1
TGCGCCAGCAAACAAGGGACGGGGGTTTCGAGCGAGCAGTACTTC | CASKQGTGVSSEQYF | - | TRBV5-1 | - | TRBJ2-7
TGTGCCAGCAGCTTAGCAAACCTAGCGGCGAGCACAGATACGCAGTATTTT | CASSLANLAASTDTQYF | TRBD2 | TRBV7-6 | - | TRBJ2-3
TGTGCCAGCAGCCCAGGGGGCTTGGGCACAGATACGCAGTATTTT | CASSPGGLGTDTQYF | TRBD1 | TRBV6-5 | - | TRBJ2-3
TGTGCCAGCAGCGTCGGCGGGGGGGCGACAGATACGCAGTATTTT | CASSVGGGATDTQYF | TRBD2 | TRBV7-9 | - | TRBJ2-3
TGTGCCACCACCCCCACACTAGCGGGGGGCCGCAGGTTCTTC | CATTPTLAGGRRFF | TRBD2 | TRBV19 | - | TRBJ2-1
TGTGCCAGCAGTTACTCGGGGACAACTATACGAAACACCATATATTTT | CASSYSGTTIRNTIYF | - | TRBV6-5 | - | TRBJ1-3
TGCGCCAGCAGCCAGGGGTCGGGCAATCAGCCCCAGCATTTT | CASSQGSGNQPQHF | - | TRBV5-1 | - | TRBJ1-5
TGTGCCTGGTTCTCGGGGAGAGGGAAGTCCGAAGCTTTCTTT | CAWFSGRGKSEAFF | - | TRBV30 | - | TRBJ1-1
TGCGCCAGCAGCCGGGGGCAAGAGACCCAGTACTTC | CASSRGQETQYF | - | TRBV5-1 | - | TRBJ2-5
TGCAGCGTTTTTCGGGGGAGGAACACTGAAGCTTTCTTT | CSVFRGRNTEAFF | - | TRBV29-1 | - | TRBJ1-1
TGTGCCAGCAGCCTCGGGACGCAGATAGAGTTCTTC | CASSLGTQIEFF | - | TRBV7-9 | - | TRBJ2-1
TGTGCCAGCAGCTCCGGCGGGACCCAGTACTTC | CASSSGGTQYF | - | TRBV7-9 | - | TRBJ2-5
TGTGCCAGCAGTCAGACAGGGGTCTATCAGCCCCAGCATTTT | CASSQTGVYQPQHF | TRBD1 | TRBV7-9 | - | TRBJ1-5
TGTGCTAGTGGTTTGGGCGACAGATTCTACAATGAGCAGTTCTTC | CASGLGDRFYNEQFF | - | TRBV12-5 | - | TRBJ2-1
TGCGCCAGCAGCTTGATGGGAGTGGCGGGGACCGGGGAGCTGTTTTTT | CASSLMGVAGTGELFF | - | TRBV5-1 | once | TRBJ2-2